This T cell receptor (beta chain) was sequenced for a study of blood T cells in healthy people across ages. Study background: Capture by template switching was about one barcoded beta molecule per two T cells. Findings and limits, study-wide: With donor CMV status unknown, expanded clonotype changes were possibly confounded. Diversity of TCR beta per million T cells declined in a roughly linear way with age.

Drawing of peripheral blood yielded about 9.8 milliliters from each donor. As to this clonotype: Its antigen is not known.

Combining a sample-barcoded 5' primer with a J-beta primer mix, a second PCR ran for about 6 to 12 cycles. TCRdb recomputed calls from the 5' RACE reads with MiXCR, one row per CDR3 protein. Of 1,100,000 or so distinct CDR3 sequences listed, more than 35% are singletons. The sequence was obtained from a woman aged 55-70 years in good health. The sequencing input was blood.

The chain's CDR3 is CAWRTRTDLPSYGYTF. CDR3 in DNA: TGTGCCTGGAGGACACGGACTGATCTGCCTAGCTATGGCTACACCTTC. The chain links TRBV30 to TRBJ1-2; D gene unclear. Germline CDR1 and CDR2: GTSNPN and SVGIG (reference sequence). With 3 bases removed from V and 4 bases from J, the gap between germline ends came to 21 bases. This CDR3 comprises 16 residues.